This T cell receptor beta chain was profiled in a study of T cell responses to AZD1222 COVID-19 vaccine. Profiled with immunoSEQ multiplex PCR; TCRdb holds only in-frame clones, not every one. The top ten clones hold roughly 3.1% of a sample with about 140,000 clones, 92% of them seen once. This receptor was identified in an adult in good health. Sequencing was performed on peripheral blood, taken on day 0 of AZD1222 vaccination.

The CDR3 region is CASSYEGGFTDTQYF. CDR3 nucleotides: TGTGCCAGCAGTTACGAGGGAGGGTTCACAGATACGCAGTATTTT. The chain joins TRBV6-5 to TRBJ2-3, with 7 positions matching TRBD2. Trimming at V came to 2 bases and at J to 2 bases, leaving 4 bases not matched to a gene. CDR1 and CDR2 (germline): MNHEY, SVGAGI. The CDR3 is 15 amino acids.